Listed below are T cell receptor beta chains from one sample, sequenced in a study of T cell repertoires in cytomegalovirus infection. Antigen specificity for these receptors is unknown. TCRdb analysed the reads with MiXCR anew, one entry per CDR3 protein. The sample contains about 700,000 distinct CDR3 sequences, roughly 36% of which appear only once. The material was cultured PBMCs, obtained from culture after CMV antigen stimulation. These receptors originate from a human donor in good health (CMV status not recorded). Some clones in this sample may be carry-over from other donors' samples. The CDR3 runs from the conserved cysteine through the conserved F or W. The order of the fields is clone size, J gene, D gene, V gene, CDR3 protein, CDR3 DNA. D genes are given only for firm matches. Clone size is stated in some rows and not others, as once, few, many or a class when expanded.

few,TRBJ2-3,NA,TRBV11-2,CASSPHRETSTDTQYF,TGTGCCAGCAGCCCCCACAGAGAAACTAGCACAGATACGCAGTATTTT
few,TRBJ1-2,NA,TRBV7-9,CASSRPGEWYGYTF,TGTGCCAGCAGCCGACCAGGGGAATGGTATGGCTACACCTTC
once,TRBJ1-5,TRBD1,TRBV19,CASSRTGGALNQPQHF,TGTGCCAGTAGTCGGACAGGGGGCGCCCTCAATCAGCCCCAGCATTTT
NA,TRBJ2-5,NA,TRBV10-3,CATTTAYQETQYF,TGTGCCACCACCACCGCATACCAAGAGACCCAGTACTTC
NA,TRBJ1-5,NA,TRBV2,CASSEAFSRSDPYSNQPQHF,TGTGCCAGCAGTGAAGCGTTTAGCAGGTCAGACCCCTATAGCAATCAGCCCCAGCATTTT
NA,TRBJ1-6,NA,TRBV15,CATSSVDGHYNSPLHF,TGTGCCACCAGCAGCGTGGACGGGCACTATAATTCACCCCTCCACTTT
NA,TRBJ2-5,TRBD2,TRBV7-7,CASGHGGGQETQYF,TGTGCCAGCGGGCACGGCGGGGGGCAAGAGACCCAGTACTTC
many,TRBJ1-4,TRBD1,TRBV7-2,CASSQPGQGDEKLFF,TGTGCCAGCAGTCAACCGGGACAGGGGGATGAAAAACTGTTTTTT
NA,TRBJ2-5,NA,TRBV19,CASSNLSQETQYF,TGTGCCAGTAGTAACCTCTCCCAAGAGACCCAGTACTTC
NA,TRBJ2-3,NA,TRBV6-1,CASSVYRVEADTQYF,TGTGCCAGCAGTGTGTACAGGGTCGAGGCAGATACGCAGTATTTT
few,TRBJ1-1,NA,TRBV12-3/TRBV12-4,CASSSPMTAEGTEAFF,TGTGCCAGCAGTTCCCCGATGACAGCGGAGGGAACTGAAGCTTTCTTT
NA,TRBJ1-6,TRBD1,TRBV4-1,CASSYGTGENSPLHF,TGCGCCAGCAGTTACGGGACAGGGGAAAATTCACCCCTCCACTTT
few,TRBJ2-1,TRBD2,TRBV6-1,CASRDPGGNEQFF,TGTGCCAGCAGGGATCCGGGGGGGAATGAGCAGTTCTTC
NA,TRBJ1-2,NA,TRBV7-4,CASSQGTGAAYGYTF,TGTGCCAGCAGCCAGGGTACCGGGGCGGCCTATGGCTACACCTTC
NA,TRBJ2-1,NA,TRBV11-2,CASSFSGPRNEQFF,TGTGCCAGCAGCTTTAGCGGACCAAGAAATGAGCAGTTCTTC
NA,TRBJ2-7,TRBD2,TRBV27,CASSQGTSGGTPREQYF,TGTGCCAGCAGCCAAGGGACTAGCGGGGGGACCCCAAGGGAGCAGTACTTC
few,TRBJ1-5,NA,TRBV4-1,CASSQDTGLGNQPQHF,TGCGCCAGCAGCCAAGATACGGGTTTGGGAAATCAGCCCCAGCATTTT
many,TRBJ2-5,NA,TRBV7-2,CASSLGLQGYETQYF,TGTGCCAGCAGCTTAGGGCTACAGGGCTATGAGACCCAGTACTTC
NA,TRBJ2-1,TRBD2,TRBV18,CASSRGLAYNEQFF,TGTGCCAGCTCCCGGGGACTAGCTTACAATGAGCAGTTCTTC
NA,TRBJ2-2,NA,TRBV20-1,CSANPSLSGPGELFF,TGCAGTGCAAACCCCTCCCTTAGTGGGCCCGGGGAGCTGTTTTTT
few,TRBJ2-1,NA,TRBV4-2,CASSRPTIGRGPYNEQFF,TGTGCCAGCAGCCGACCCACCATTGGGCGGGGCCCCTACAATGAGCAGTTCTTC
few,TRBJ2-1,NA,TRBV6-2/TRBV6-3,CASQAQWRPSYNEQFF,TGTGCCAGCCAGGCCCAGTGGAGGCCCTCCTACAATGAGCAGTTCTTC
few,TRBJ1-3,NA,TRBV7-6,CASSGSGSGNTIYF,TGTGCCAGCAGCGGATCAGGGTCTGGAAACACCATATATTTT